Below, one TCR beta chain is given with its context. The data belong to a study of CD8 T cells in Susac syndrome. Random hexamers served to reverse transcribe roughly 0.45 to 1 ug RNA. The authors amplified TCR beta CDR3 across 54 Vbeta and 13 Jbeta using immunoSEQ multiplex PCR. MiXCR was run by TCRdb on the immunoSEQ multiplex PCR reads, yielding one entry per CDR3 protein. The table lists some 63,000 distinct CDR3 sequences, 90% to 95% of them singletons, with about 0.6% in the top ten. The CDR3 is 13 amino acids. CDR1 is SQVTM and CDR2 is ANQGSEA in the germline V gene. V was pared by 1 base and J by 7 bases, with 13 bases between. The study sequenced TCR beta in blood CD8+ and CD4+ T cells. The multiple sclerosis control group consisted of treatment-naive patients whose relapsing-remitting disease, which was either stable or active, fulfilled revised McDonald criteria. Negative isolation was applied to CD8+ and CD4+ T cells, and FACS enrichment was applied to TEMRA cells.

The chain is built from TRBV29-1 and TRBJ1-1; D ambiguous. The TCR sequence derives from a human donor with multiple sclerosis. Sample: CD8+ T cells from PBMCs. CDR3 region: CSVEVGQSFEAFF. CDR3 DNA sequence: TGCAGCGTTGAAGTAGGTCAGAGTTTTGAAGCTTTCTTT.